These T cell receptor beta chains were read from a single sample in a study of identical twins. TCRdb used MiXCR to reprocess the 5' RACE reads, holding one entry per CDR3 protein. Of about 390,000 distinct CDR3 sequences in the sample, approximately 9.1% were seen once. Sample: naive T cells sorted from blood. Every receptor here comes from a woman aged 45-59 years in good health. Each CDR3 is given with its conserved first and last residue. A D gene is named only where the DNA matches it firmly. Expanded clones are given a class, and other clones once, few, many or no size at all.

length: 14; J: TRBJ2-1; V: TRBV6-2/TRBV6-3; D: .; size: .; CDR3: CASSTLGTVNEQFF; DNA: TGTGCCAGCAGTACCCTCGGGACGGTCAATGAGCAGTTCTTC
length: 14; J: TRBJ1-2; V: TRBV29-1; D: .; size: .; CDR3: CSVEGDSWVYGYTF; DNA: TGCAGCGTTGAGGGCGACAGCTGGGTCTATGGCTACACCTTC
length: 15; J: TRBJ2-7; V: TRBV28; D: TRBD2; size: .; CDR3: CASSPAGGNSYEQYF; DNA: TGTGCCAGCAGTCCCGCGGGAGGCAACTCCTACGAGCAGTACTTC
length: 14; J: TRBJ2-1; V: TRBV6-5; D: .; size: few; CDR3: CASSSTDGYNEQFF; DNA: TGTGCCAGCAGTTCCACGGACGGCTACAATGAGCAGTTCTTC
length: 16; J: TRBJ2-3; V: TRBV6-4; D: TRBD2; size: many; CDR3: CASSQGLAGRTDTQYF; DNA: TGTGCCAGCAGCCAGGGACTAGCGGGTAGAACAGATACGCAGTATTTT
length: 16; J: TRBJ2-1; V: TRBV20-1; D: .; size: many; CDR3: CSARDPFRTIRNEQFF; DNA: TGCAGTGCTAGAGATCCCTTCCGGACTATACGTAATGAGCAGTTCTTC
length: 12; J: TRBJ2-3; V: TRBV5-1; D: .; size: few; CDR3: CASSLGQDTQYF; DNA: TGCGCCAGCAGCTTGGGCCAGGATACGCAGTATTTT
length: 17; J: TRBJ2-1; V: TRBV7-2; D: TRBD2; size: few; CDR3: CASSLAASGSLYNEQFF; DNA: TGTGCCAGCAGCTTAGCGGCTAGCGGGAGTCTCTACAATGAGCAGTTCTTC
length: 15; J: TRBJ2-1; V: TRBV10-2; D: TRBD2; size: .; CDR3: CAIFITAGEGNEQFF; DNA: TGCGCCATCTTTATTACGGCGGGAGAAGGAAATGAGCAGTTCTTC
length: 13; J: TRBJ2-7; V: TRBV27; D: TRBD2; size: .; CDR3: CASSLGLADEQYF; DNA: TGTGCCAGCAGTCTAGGACTAGCGGACGAGCAGTACTTC
length: 15; J: TRBJ2-5; V: TRBV20-1; D: TRBD2; size: .; CDR3: CSARDRGLAGLAQYF; DNA: TGCAGTGCTAGAGATAGGGGACTAGCGGGTTTGGCCCAGTACTTC
length: 14; J: TRBJ2-3; V: TRBV20-1; D: .; size: .; CDR3: CSAGVAGAQDTQYF; DNA: TGCAGTGCCGGAGTTGCGGGGGCACAGGATACGCAGTATTTT
length: 14; J: TRBJ2-4; V: TRBV5-1; D: TRBD1; size: .; CDR3: CASSPGTVGNIQYF; DNA: TGCGCCAGCAGCCCCGGGACAGTCGGAAACATTCAGTACTTC
length: 14; J: TRBJ2-3; V: TRBV24-1; D: .; size: many; CDR3: CATSDTTGTDTQYF; DNA: TGTGCCACCAGTGATACCACCGGGACAGATACGCAGTATTTT
length: 15; J: TRBJ2-7; V: TRBV12-3/TRBV12-4; D: TRBD1; size: many; CDR3: CASSSQRGTGNEQYF; DNA: TGTGCCAGCAGTTCCCAACGCGGGACAGGGAACGAGCAGTACTTC
length: 14; J: TRBJ2-4; V: TRBV28; D: .; size: few; CDR3: CASSLSPGVDIQYF; DNA: TGTGCCAGCAGTTTATCCCCCGGGGTTGACATTCAGTACTTC